This entry concerns a single T cell receptor beta chain. This sample is drawn from a study of glioma-infiltrating T cells after dendritic cell vaccination. Germline trimming cut 4 bases from V and 3 bases from J; bases unmatched to any gene: 6. Per germline, CDR1 MGHRA and CDR2 YSYEKL. The CDR3 consists of 16 residues. Before vaccination, two weeks after the third vaccination, and at progression, PBMC were collected. Amplification used 60 V beta primers and 13 J beta primers. Libraries were prepared by immunoSEQ multiplex PCR; TCRdb keeps only in-frame clonotypes and omits some of them. The sample records more than 95,000 clones, 75% to 85% being singletons.

The TCR comes from a human donor with glioblastoma. The genes are TRBV4-1 and TRBJ1-5; the match to TRBD1 covers 10 bases. Sequencing used blood, obtained before dendritic cell vaccination. CDR3 sequence: CASSPLTGGPNQPQHF. In nucleotides, the CDR3 is TGCGCCAGCAGCCCACTGACAGGGGGCCCCAATCAGCCCCAGCATTTT.